This TCR beta chain appears in the sequencing data of a study of human T cells and chemical hapten exposure. From the RACE reads, TCRdb called clonotypes with MiXCR, one entry per CDR3 protein. This sample yields some 52,000 distinct CDR3 sequences, of which 8% to 13% are seen a single time; approximately 1.8% belongs to the top ten. Time point in this sample: patch test 1, 2 weeks after DPC sensitization. Indicated treatment: therapeutic diphenylcyclopropenone sensitization with weekly scalp DPC. The template was total RNA from unfractionated whole blood. Germline values: CDR1 KGHSH, CDR2 LQKENI. The CDR3 spans 14 residues. The germline V and J ends were trimmed by 8 bases and 0 bases, with 12 bases remaining between them.

This TCR derives from a woman between 35 and 50 years old with alopecia areata. Some clones in this sample may be carry-over from other donors' samples. The chain employs TRBV18 and TRBJ2-3, with D possibly being TRBD2 (5 bases). Sequencing was performed on whole blood, taken in connection with sensitization to the hapten diphenylcyclopropenone (DPC). The CDR3 spells CASRRPGSTDTQYF. The CDR3 bases are TGTGCCAGCCGCCGCCCGGGGAGCACAGATACGCAGTATTTT.